Listed below are T cell receptor beta chains from one sample, sequenced in a study of cytomegalovirus exposure and HLA in healthy donors. Libraries were prepared by immunoSEQ multiplex PCR; TCRdb keeps only in-frame clonotypes and omits some of them. The sample carries some 170,000 clones, 79% recorded once. The sequencing input was PBMCs. These receptors were taken from a man in his forties in good health and CMV-seronegative. The CDR3 runs from the conserved cysteine through the conserved F or W. A D gene is named only where the DNA matches it firmly. Expanded clones get a size class; other rows say once, few or many, or leave the size out.

CASSAAGKGYEQYF	TGTGCCAGCAGTGCCGCGGGGAAGGGCTACGAGCAGTACTTC	.	TRBV6-1	TRBJ2-7	.
CAWNRETNYGYTF	TGTGCCTGGAACAGAGAGACGAACTATGGCTACACCTTC	.	TRBV30	TRBJ1-2	.
CASSERDRGTQPQHF	TGTGCCAGCAGTGAAAGGGACAGGGGCACTCAGCCCCAGCATTTT	.	TRBV6-1	TRBJ1-5	TRBD1
CASSLSPQGGANTGELFF	TGCGCCAGCAGCTTGTCCCCCCAAGGGGGCGCGAACACCGGGGAGCTGTTTTTT	.	TRBV5-1	TRBJ2-2	TRBD1
CASSPQDSRAGALYEQYF	TGTGCCAGCTCACCACAGGACAGCCGAGCGGGAGCCCTTTACGAGCAGTACTTC	once	TRBV18	TRBJ2-7	TRBD2
CSSSLVLSGVNTGELFF	TGTTCCAGCAGCTTAGTCTTGAGCGGGGTGAACACCGGGGAGCTGTTTTTT	.	TRBV7-9	TRBJ2-2	TRBD2
CASRGLLNTEAFF	TGTGCCAGCAGGGGACTACTTAACACTGAAGCTTTCTTT	.	TRBV2	TRBJ1-1	.
CASRGQGAQYGYTF	TGTGCCAGTAGGGGACAGGGGGCGCAGTATGGCTACACCTTC	.	TRBV19	TRBJ1-2	TRBD1
CASSSDRAAGYTF	TGTGCCAGCAGTTCGGACAGGGCCGCGGGCTACACCTTC	.	TRBV2	TRBJ1-2	TRBD1
CASSSRARDSSYEQYF	TGTGCCAGCAGCTCGAGGGCCCGGGACAGCTCCTACGAGCAGTACTTC	.	TRBV7-9	TRBJ2-7	TRBD1
CASRAGSFGASGNTIYF	TGTGCCAGCAGGGCAGGGTCATTTGGTGCCTCTGGAAACACCATATATTTT	.	TRBV13	TRBJ1-3	.
CASSLIGLAGYNEQFF	TGCGCCAGCAGCTTGATCGGACTAGCGGGCTATAATGAGCAGTTCTTC	.	TRBV5-1	TRBJ2-1	TRBD2
CSASGGRVTGAFF	TGCAGCGCATCAGGGGGCAGGGTCACTGGAGCTTTCTTT	.	TRBV29-1	TRBJ1-1	TRBD1
CASSPRFGETQYF	TGTGCCAGCAGTCCGAGGTTTGGGGAGACCCAGTACTTC	.	TRBV5-4	TRBJ2-5	.